The source of this T cell receptor beta chain is a study of blood T cell repertoires in COVID-19. Study background: Specimens from acute and convalescent COVID-19 originated in the United States, Italy and Spain. PBMCs, B-cell-depleted T cells, or T cells provided the cDNA or gDNA that made up the material.

Original processing notes: Reference gene primer amplification yielded estimated nucleated cell counts. Produced via immunoSEQ multiplex PCR; TCRdb's table is partial and in-frame only. The V and J calls and clone size are taken from that table; D and trimming were inferred from the DNA. The sample consists of about 190,000 clones, around 79% of them appearing once. V lost 2 bases to trimming and J lost 2 bases, with 16 bases between them. CDR3 length equals 17 residues. CDR1 and CDR2 from the germline V gene are MDHEN and SYDVKM. This chain uses TRBV28 with TRBJ1-5; weak D call: TRBD1 (6 bases). Sample: peripheral blood. This clonotype was sampled from a man aged 50 to 60 who had recovered from COVID-19. CDR3 amino acids: CASSLSYSRQGNQPQHF. The CDR3 DNA is TGTGCCAGCAGTTTAAGCTACTCCCGACAGGGCAATCAGCCCCAGCATTTT.